This T cell receptor beta chain is from a study of T cells after yellow fever vaccination. Points from the study as a whole: Clonotype sharing between CD4 and CD8 compartments was small.

CDR1 and CDR2 from the germline V gene are MGHRA and YSYEKL. V lost 3 bases and J lost 2, with 14 bases in between. CDR3 length equals 17 residues. This clonotype was seen more than once but under ten times. No antigen is known for it. TCRdb reprocessed the 5' RACE reads via MiXCR and lists one record per CDR3 protein. In the table there are about 340,000 distinct CDR3 sequences, about 9.5% of which are singletons. The receptor was derived from a man between 18 and 35 years old who received the YFV17D yellow fever vaccine. The source was PBMCs, collected on the day of the first yellow fever vaccination. The V and J genes are TRBV4-1 and TRBJ2-6; D is perhaps TRBD2 (5 bases). CDR3 amino acids: CASSQKAFGTGANVLTF. The CDR3 DNA follows: TGCGCCAGCAGCCAGAAAGCCTTCGGGACTGGGGCCAACGTCCTGACTTTC.